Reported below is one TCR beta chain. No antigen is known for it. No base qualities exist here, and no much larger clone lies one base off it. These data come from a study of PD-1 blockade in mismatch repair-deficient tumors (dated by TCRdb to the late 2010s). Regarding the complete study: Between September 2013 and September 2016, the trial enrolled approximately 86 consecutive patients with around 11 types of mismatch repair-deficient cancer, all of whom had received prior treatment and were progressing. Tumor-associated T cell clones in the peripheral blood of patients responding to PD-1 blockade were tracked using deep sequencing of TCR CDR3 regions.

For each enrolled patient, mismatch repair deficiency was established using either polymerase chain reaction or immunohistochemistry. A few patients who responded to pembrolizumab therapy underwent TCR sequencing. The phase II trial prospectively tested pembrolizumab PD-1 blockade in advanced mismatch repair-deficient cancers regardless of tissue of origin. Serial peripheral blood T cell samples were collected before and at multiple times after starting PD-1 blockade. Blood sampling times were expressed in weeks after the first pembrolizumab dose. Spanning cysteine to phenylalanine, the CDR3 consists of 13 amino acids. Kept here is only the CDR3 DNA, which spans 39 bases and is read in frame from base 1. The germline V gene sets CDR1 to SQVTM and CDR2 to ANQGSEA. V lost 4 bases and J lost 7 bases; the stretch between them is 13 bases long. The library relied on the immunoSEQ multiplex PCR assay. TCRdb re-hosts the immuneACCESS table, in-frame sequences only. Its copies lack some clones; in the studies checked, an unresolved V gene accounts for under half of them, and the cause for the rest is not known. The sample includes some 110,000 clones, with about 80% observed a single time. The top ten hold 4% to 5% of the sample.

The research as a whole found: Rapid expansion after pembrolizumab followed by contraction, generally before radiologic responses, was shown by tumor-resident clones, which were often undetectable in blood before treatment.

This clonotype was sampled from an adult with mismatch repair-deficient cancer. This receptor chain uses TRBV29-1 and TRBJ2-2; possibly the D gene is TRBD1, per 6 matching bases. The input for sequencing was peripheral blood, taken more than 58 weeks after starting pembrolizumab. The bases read TGCAGCGTTGGGCAGGGGAGACACGGGGAGCTGTTTTTT. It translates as CSVGQGRHGELFF.